One T cell receptor (beta chain) is described in this entry. CDR1 is KGHSH, CDR2 LQKENI, per germline. CDR3 length: 14 residues. V dropped 3 bases and J dropped 4 bases, with 13 bases sitting between them. These data are taken from a study of shared clonotypes between healthy human individuals. Repertoires were generated with immunoSEQ multiplex PCR, while TCRdb's copy carries only in-frame clones and drops some. The repertoire has about 450,000 clones, around 80% of them found once; the top ten carry approximately 12%. J is TRBJ2-7 and V is TRBV18, with D hard to call. The sequencing sample was made of PBMCs. The TCR was taken from a woman aged 40 to 50 in good health. Some clones in this sample may be carry-over from other donors' samples. CDR3 in DNA: TGTGCCAGCTCACCTTCCGTTAGACCATACGAGCAGTACTTC. This codes for CASSPSVRPYEQYF. The whole variable domain, remainder taken from reference TRBV18 and TRBJ2-7, is NAGVMQNPRHLVRRRGQEARLRCSPMKGHSHVYWYRQLPEEGLKFMVYLQKENIIDESGMPKERFSAEFPKEGPSILRIQQVVRGDSAAYFCASSPSVRPYEQYFGPGTRLTVT.